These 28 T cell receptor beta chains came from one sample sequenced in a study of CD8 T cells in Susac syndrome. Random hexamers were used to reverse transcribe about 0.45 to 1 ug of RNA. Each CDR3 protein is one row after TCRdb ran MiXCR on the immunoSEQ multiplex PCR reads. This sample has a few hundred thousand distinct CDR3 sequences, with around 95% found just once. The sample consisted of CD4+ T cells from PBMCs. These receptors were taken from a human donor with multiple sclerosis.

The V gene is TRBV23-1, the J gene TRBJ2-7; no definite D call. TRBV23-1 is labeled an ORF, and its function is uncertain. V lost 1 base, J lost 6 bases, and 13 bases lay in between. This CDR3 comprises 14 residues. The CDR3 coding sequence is TGCGCCAGCAGTCAATTCGATGGCAGTTCCGAGCAGTACGTC. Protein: CASSQFDGSSEQYV.

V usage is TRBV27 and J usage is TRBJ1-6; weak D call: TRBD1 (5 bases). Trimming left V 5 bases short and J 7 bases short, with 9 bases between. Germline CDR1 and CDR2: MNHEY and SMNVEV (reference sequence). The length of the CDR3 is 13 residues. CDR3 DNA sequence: TGTGCCAGCAGTGATGGGGGGAATTCACCCCTCCACTTT. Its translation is CASSDGGNSPLHF.

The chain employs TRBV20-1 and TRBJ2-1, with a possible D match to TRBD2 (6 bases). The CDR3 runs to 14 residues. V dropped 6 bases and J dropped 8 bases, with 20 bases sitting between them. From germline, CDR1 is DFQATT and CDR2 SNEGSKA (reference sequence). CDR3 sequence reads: CSALGRGPWDEQFF. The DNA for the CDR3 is TGCAGTGCCCTAGGGCGGGGCCCATGGGATGAGCAGTTCTTC.

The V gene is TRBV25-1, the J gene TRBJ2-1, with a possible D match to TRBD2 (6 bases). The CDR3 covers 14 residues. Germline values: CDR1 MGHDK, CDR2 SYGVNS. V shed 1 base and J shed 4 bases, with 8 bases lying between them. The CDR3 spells CASSESGLYNEQFF. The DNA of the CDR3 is TGTGCCAGCAGTGAATCGGGACTTTACAATGAGCAGTTCTTC. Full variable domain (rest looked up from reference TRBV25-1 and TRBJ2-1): EADIYQTPRYLVIGTGKKITLECSQTMGHDKMYWYQQDPGMELHLIHYSYGVNSTEKGDLSSESTVSRIRTEHFPLTLESARPSHTSQYLCASSESGLYNEQFFGPGTRLTVL.

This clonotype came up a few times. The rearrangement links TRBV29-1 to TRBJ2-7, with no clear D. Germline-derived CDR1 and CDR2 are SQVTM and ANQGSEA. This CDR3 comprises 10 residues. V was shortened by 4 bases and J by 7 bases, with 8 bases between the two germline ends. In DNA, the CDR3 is TGCAGCGTTGCCAGCCCGGAGCAGTACTTC. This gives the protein CSVASPEQYF.

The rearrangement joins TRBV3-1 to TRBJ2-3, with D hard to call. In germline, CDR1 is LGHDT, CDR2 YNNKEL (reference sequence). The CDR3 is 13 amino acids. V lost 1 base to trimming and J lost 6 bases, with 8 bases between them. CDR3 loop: CASSQVYTDTQYF. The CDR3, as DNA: TGTGCCAGCAGCCAAGTTTACACCGATACGCAGTATTTT.

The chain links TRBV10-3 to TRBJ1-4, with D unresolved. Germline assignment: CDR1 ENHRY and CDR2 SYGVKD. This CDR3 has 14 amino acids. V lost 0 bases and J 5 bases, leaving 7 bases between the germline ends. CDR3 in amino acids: CAISESTENEKLFF. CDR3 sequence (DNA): TGTGCCATCAGTGAGTCCACAGAAAATGAAAAACTGTTTTTT.

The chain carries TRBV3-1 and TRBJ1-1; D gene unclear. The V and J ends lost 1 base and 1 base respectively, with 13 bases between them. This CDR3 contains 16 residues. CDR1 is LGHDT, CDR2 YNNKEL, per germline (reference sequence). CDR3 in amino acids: CASSQGTLHRNTEAFF. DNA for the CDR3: TGTGCCAGCAGCCAAGGCACTCTACACAGGAACACTGAAGCTTTCTTT.

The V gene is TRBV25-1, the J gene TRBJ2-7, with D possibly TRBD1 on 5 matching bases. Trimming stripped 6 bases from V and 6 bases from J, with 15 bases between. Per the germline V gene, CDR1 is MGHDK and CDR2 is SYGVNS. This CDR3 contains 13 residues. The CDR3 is CASSPDQGSEQYF. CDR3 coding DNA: TGTGCCAGCAGCCCCGATCAGGGATCCGAGCAGTACTTC.

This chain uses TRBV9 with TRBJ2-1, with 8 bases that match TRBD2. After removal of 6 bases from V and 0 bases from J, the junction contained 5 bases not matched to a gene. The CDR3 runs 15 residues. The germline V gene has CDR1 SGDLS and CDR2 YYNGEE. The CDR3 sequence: CASTSGGNSYNEQFF. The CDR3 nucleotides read TGTGCCAGCACCTCGGGGGGGAACTCCTACAATGAGCAGTTCTTC.

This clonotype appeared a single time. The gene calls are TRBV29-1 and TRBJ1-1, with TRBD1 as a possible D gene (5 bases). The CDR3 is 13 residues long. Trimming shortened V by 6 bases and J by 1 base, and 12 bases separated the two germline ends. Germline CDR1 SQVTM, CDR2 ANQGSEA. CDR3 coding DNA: TGCAGCGTCGGAGGGGCCAGGAACACTGAAGCTTTCTTT. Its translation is CSVGGARNTEAFF.

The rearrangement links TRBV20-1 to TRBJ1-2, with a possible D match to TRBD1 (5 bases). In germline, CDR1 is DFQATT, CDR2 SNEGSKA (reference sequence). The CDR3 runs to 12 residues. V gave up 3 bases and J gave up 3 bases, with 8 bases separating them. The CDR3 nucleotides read TGCAGTGCTAGCTCGGGGGACTATGGCTACACCTTC. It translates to CSASSGDYGYTF.

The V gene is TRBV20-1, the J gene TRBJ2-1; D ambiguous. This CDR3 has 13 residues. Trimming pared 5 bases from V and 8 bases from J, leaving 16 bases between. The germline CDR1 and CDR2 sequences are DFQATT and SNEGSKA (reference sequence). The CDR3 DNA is TGCAGTGCTGATTTTGGGGTGGTGGATGAGCAGTTCTTC. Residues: CSADFGVVDEQFF.

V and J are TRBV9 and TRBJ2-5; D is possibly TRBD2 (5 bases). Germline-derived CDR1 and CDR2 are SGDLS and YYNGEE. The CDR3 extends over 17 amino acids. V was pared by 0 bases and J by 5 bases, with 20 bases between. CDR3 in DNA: TGTGCCAGCAGCGTAGCCCCGGACTCACGCTCCCGGGAGACCCAGTACTTC. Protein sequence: CASSVAPDSRSRETQYF.

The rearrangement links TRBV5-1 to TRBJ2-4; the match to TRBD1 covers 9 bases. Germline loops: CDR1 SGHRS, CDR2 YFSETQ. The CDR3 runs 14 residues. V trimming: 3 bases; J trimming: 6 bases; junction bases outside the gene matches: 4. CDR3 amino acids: CASSSTGGGNIQYF. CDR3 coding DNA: TGCGCCAGCAGCTCAACAGGGGGCGGAAACATTCAGTACTTC. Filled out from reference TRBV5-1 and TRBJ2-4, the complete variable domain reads KAGVTQTPRYLIKTRGQQVTLSCSPISGHRSVSWYQQTPGQGLQFLFEYFSETQRNKGNFPGRFSGRQFSNSRSEMNVSTLELGDSALYLCASSSTGGGNIQYFGAGTRLSVL.

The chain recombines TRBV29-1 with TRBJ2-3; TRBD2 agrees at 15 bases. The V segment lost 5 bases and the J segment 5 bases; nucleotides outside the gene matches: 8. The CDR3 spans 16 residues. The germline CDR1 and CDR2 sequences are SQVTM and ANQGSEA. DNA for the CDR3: TGCAGCGTTTCCCGGACTAGCGGGGGGGCACAAGATACGCAGTATTTT. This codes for CSVSRTSGGAQDTQYF.

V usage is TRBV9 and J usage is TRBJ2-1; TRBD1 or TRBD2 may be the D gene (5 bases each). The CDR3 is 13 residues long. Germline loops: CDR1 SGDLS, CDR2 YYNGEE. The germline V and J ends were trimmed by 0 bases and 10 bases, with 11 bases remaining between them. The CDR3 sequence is CASSVGGAWEQFF. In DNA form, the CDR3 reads TGTGCCAGCAGCGTAGGAGGGGCTTGGGAGCAGTTCTTC.

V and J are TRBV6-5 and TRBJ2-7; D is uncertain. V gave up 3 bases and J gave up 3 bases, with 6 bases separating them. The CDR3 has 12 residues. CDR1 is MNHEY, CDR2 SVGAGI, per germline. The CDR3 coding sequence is TGTGCCAGCAGTTATGACGTCTACGAGCAGTACGTC. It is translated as CASSYDVYEQYV.

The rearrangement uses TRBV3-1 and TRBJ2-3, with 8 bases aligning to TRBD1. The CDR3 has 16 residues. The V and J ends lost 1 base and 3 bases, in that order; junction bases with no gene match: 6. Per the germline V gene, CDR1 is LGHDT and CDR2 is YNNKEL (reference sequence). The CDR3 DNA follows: TGTGCCAGCAGCCAAGGCTCCAGGGGGCGGACAGATACGCAGTATTTT. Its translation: CASSQGSRGRTDTQYF.

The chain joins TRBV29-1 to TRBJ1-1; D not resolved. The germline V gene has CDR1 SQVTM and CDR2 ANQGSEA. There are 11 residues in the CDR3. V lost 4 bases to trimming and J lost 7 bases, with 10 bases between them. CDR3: CSVVSGGEAFF. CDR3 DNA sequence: TGCAGCGTTGTTAGCGGCGGTGAAGCTTTCTTT.

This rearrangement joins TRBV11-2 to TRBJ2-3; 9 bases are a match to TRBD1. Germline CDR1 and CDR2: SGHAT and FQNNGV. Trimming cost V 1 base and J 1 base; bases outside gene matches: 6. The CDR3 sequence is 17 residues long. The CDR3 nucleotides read TGTGCCAGCAGCTTAGGGACAGGGGTAATTCGCACAGATACGCAGTATTTT. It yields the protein CASSLGTGVIRTDTQYF.

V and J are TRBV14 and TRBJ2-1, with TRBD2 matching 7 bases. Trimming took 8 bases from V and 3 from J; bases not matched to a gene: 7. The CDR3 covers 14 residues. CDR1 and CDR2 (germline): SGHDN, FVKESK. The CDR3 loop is CASRPGGRYNEQFF. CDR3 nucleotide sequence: TGTGCCAGCCGTCCGGGGGGACGCTACAATGAGCAGTTCTTC.

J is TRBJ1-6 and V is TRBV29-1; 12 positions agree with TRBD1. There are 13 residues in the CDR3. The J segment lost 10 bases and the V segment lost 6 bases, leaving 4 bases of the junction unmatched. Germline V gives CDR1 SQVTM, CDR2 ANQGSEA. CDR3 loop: CSVRDRGRSPLHF. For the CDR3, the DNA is TGCAGCGTCCGGGACAGGGGGCGATCACCCCTCCACTTT.

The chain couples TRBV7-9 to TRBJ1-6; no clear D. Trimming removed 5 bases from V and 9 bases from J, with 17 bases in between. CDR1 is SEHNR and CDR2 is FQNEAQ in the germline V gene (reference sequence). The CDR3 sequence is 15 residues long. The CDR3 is CASSPKGTATSPLHF. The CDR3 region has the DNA TGTGCCAGCAGCCCAAAGGGAACGGCCACTTCACCCCTCCACTTT.

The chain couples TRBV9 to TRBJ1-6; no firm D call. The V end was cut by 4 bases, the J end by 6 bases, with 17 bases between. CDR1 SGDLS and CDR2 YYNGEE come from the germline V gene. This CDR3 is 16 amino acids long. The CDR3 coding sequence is TGTGCCAGCAGCCCTCATTCGGACGGATTTAATTCACCCCTCCACTTT. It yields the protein CASSPHSDGFNSPLHF.

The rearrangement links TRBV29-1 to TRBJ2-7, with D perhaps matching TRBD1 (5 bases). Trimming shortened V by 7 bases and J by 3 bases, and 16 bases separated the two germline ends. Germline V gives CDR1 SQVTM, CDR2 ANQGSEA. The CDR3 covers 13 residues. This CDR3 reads CSASRVQFYEQYV. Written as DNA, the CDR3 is TGCAGCGCTTCCAGGGTACAATTCTACGAGCAGTACGTC.

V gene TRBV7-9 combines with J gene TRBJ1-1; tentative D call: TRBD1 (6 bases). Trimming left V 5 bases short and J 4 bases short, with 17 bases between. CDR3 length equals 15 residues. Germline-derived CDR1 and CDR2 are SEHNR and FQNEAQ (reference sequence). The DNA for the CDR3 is TGTGCCAGCAGCACCGGGACACCCTGGGCCACTGAAGCTTTCTTT. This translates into CASSTGTPWATEAFF. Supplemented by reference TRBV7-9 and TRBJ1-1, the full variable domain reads DTGVSQNPRHKITKRGQNVTFRCDPISEHNRLYWYRQTLGQGPEFLTYFQNEAQLEKSRLLSDRFSAERPKGSFSTLEIQRTEQGDSAMYLCASSTGTPWATEAFFGQGTRLTVV.

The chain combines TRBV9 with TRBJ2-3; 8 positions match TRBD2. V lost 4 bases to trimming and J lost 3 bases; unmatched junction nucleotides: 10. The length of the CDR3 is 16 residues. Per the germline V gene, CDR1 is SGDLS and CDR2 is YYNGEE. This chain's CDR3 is CASSTGLVEETDTQYF. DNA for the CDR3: TGTGCCAGCAGCACGGGACTAGTAGAGGAGACAGATACGCAGTATTTT.